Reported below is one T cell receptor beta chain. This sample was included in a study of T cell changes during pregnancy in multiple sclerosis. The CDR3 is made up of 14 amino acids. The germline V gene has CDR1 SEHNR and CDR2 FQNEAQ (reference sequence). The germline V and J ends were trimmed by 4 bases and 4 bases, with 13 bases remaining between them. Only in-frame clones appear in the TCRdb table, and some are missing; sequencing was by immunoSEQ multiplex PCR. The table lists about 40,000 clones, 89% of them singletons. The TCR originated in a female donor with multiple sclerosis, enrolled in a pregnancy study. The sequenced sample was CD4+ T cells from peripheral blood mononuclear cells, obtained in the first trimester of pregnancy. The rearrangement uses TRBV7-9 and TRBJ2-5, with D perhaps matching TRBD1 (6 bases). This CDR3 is CASSSRTAGETQYF. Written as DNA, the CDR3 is TGTGCCAGCAGCTCCCGGACAGCCGGAGAGACCCAGTACTTC.